Each of the 18 T cell receptor beta chains below was sequenced from the same sample in a study of early T cells in non-severe SARS-CoV-2 infection. TCRdb re-derived calls from the 5' RACE reads in MiXCR, one entry per CDR3 protein. Seen here are 43,000 or so distinct CDR3 sequences, around 6.8% observed once, and the top ten hold roughly 8.5%. The material sequenced was whole blood. The receptor set was obtained from an adult who was a healthcare worker with PCR-confirmed SARS-CoV-2 infection or an uninfected control (not recorded which).

This clonotype was counted only a few times. CDR3 residues: CASSQIDTEAFF. The CDR3 DNA follows: TGTGCCAGCAGCCAAATTGACACTGAAGCTTTCTTT. V and J are TRBV3-1 and TRBJ1-1, with D unclear. The CDR3 covers 12 residues. Germline V lookup: CDR1 LGHDT, CDR2 YNNKEL (reference sequence). Trimming removed 2 bases from V and 3 bases from J, with 4 bases in between.

This clonotype was picked up many times. This sequence joins TRBV28 and TRBJ1-6; D remains unclear. CDR1 and CDR2 from the germline V gene are MDHEN and SYDVKM. This CDR3 contains 15 residues. The V gene lost 5 bases and the J gene lost 9 bases, with 17 bases spanning the gap. CDR3 nucleotides: TGTGCCAGCAGTCCACCTCTTACTGGGAGTTCACCCCTCCACTTT. Its protein is CASSPPLTGSSPLHF.

Comment on this clonotype: It may be a read error: a sequence one base away is much more abundant. The CDR3 spells CASSFSGYLGPLRF. Here the CDR3 DNA reads TGTGCCAGCAGTTTTTCGGGCTACTTAGGGCCCCTCCGCTTT. The V call is TRBV12-3 or TRBV12-4, the J call TRBJ1-6; D unresolved. There are 14 residues in the CDR3.

This clonotype was picked up a small number of times. The chain uses TRBV30 and TRBJ2-7; D might be TRBD1 or TRBD2, each matching 5 bases. CDR3 length equals 12 residues. With 7 bases removed from V and 2 bases from J, the gap between germline ends came to 12 bases. Germline assignment: CDR1 GTSNPN and CDR2 SVGIG (reference sequence). Here the CDR3 DNA reads TGTGCCTCGATCGAGGGGCCCTACGAGCAGTACTTC. This codes for CASIEGPYEQYF.

In its sample, this clonotype was seen many times. The chain employs TRBV9 and TRBJ2-1; 7 bases line up with TRBD1. CDR1 is SGDLS and CDR2 is YYNGEE in the germline V gene. CDR3 size: 15 residues. Trimming cost V 0 bases and J 6 bases; bases outside gene matches: 6. For the CDR3, the DNA is TGTGCCAGCAGCGTAGATGCAGGGGGTTCCAATGAGCAGTTCTTC. This translates into CASSVDAGGSNEQFF.

This clonotype was detected a few times. The rearrangement joins TRBV29-1 to TRBJ1-1; the D gene is possibly TRBD1 (6 bases). Per germline, CDR1 SQVTM and CDR2 ANQGSEA. Trimming took 5 bases from V and 3 from J, leaving 13 bases between them. This CDR3 is built from 13 residues. CDR3 sequence: CSVRQGWDTEAFF. CDR3 bases: TGCAGCGTTCGGCAGGGGTGGGACACTGAAGCTTTCTTT.

In its sample, this clonotype was seen a few times. V usage is TRBV12-3 or TRBV12-4 and J usage is TRBJ2-1; 7 positions agree with TRBD2. The V gene end was trimmed by 3 bases and the J gene end by 7 bases; junction bases not matched to a gene: 15. This CDR3 is built from 17 residues. The CDR3 region has the DNA TGTGCCAGCAGTTTTTACCTTACCGGACCCGGGGGGAATGAGCAGTTCTTC. As protein: CASSFYLTGPGGNEQFF.

This clonotype ranks as medium-sized. J is TRBJ1-6 and V is TRBV27; TRBD1 agrees at 12 bases. The CDR3 sequence is 18 residues long. Germline-derived CDR1 and CDR2 are MNHEY and SMNVEV (reference sequence). The J segment lost 6 bases and the V segment lost 4 bases, leaving 10 bases of the junction unmatched. DNA of the CDR3: TGTGCCAGCAGTTCCGGGACAGGGGGCTCTTCGGTTAATTCACCCCTCCACTTT. Translation gives CASSSGTGGSSVNSPLHF.

This clonotype came up a few times. The gene calls are TRBV28 and TRBJ2-3; TRBD2 agrees at 11 bases. Germline lookup yields CDR1 MDHEN and CDR2 SYDVKM. CDR3 length: 13 residues. The junction had 0 bases not matched to a gene; V was cut back by 2 bases and J by 8 bases. In DNA, the CDR3 is TGTGCCAGCAGTTTAGGACTAGCGGGTACGCAGTATTTT. Its translation is CASSLGLAGTQYF.

This clonotype was observed a handful of times. DNA for the CDR3: TGTGCCTGGAGTAGGACAATTAGCCTCGAGCAGTACTTC. Its translation is CAWSRTISLEQYF. The J gene is TRBJ2-7, the V gene TRBV30, with a possible D match to TRBD1 (5 bases). Trimming removed 2 bases from V and 6 bases from J, with 14 bases in between. Germline assignment: CDR1 GTSNPN and CDR2 SVGIG (reference sequence). The CDR3 runs 13 residues.

This clonotype was recorded at least ten times. This sequence joins TRBV3-1 and TRBJ2-7, with D uncertain. Germline CDR1 LGHDT, CDR2 YNNKEL (reference sequence). Trimming took off 0 bases at V and 0 bases at J, with 9 bases between the two ends. This CDR3 comprises 15 residues. CDR3 amino acids: CASSQDPQNSYEQYF. The CDR3, as DNA: TGTGCCAGCAGCCAAGATCCCCAGAACTCCTACGAGCAGTACTTC.

The gene calls are TRBV4-2 and TRBJ2-3, with D uncertain. Trimming took 1 base from V and 4 from J, leaving 15 bases between them. The germline gives CDR1 LGHNA, CDR2 YNFKEQ. CDR3 length equals 16 residues. CDR3 amino acids: CASSQVSRIAADTQYF. As DNA, the CDR3 is TGTGCCAGCAGCCAAGTGTCCCGAATTGCGGCAGATACGCAGTATTTT.

This chain links TRBV7-2 with TRBJ1-1, with D unclear. This CDR3 is 16 amino acids long. Trimming removed 1 base at V and 3 bases at J, with 15 bases between. Germline V gives CDR1 SGHTA, CDR2 FQGNSA. This CDR3 reads CASSLVGYGSHTEAFF. The CDR3 DNA sequence: TGTGCCAGCAGCTTAGTTGGTTACGGGTCCCACACTGAAGCTTTCTTT.

This clonotype was picked up many times. This sequence joins TRBV30 and TRBJ1-2; 9 nucleotides line up with TRBD1. Germline V gene sequence: CDR1 GTSNPN, CDR2 SVGIG (reference sequence). The CDR3 runs 13 residues. The V gene end was trimmed by 7 bases and the J gene end by 2 bases; junction bases not matched to a gene: 5. The CDR3 DNA sequence: TGTGCCTTCCGGGACAGGGTGAACTATGGCTACACCTTC. It yields the protein CAFRDRVNYGYTF.

This clonotype was counted ten times or more. The chain has TRBV5-1 and TRBJ2-1; D is ambiguous. CDR1 is SGHRS, CDR2 YFSETQ, per germline. CDR3 length equals 16 residues. The V end lost 3 bases, the J end lost 8 bases, and 21 bases lay between the germline ends. CDR3 loop: CASSSSVVFGLDEQFF. The CDR3 coding sequence is TGCGCCAGCAGCTCGTCGGTGGTTTTTGGGTTGGATGAGCAGTTCTTC. The whole variable domain, remainder taken from reference TRBV5-1 and TRBJ2-1, is KAGVTQTPRYLIKTRGQQVTLSCSPISGHRSVSWYQQTPGQGLQFLFEYFSETQRNKGNFPGRFSGRQFSNSRSEMNVSTLELGDSALYLCASSSSVVFGLDEQFFGPGTRLTVL.

This clonotype has a count of ten or more. V usage is TRBV7-8 and J usage is TRBJ2-2, with 10 bases aligning to TRBD2. This CDR3 comprises 16 residues. V shed 5 bases, J shed 4 bases, and the junction held 7 bases outside the gene matches. CDR1 SGHVS and CDR2 FQNEAQ come from the germline V gene. CDR3 in DNA: TGTGCCAGCAGCACCATAGCGGGGGGTACCACCGGGGAGCTGTTTTTT. Translating gives CASSTIAGGTTGELFF.

This clonotype has at least ten counts. V is TRBV28 and J is TRBJ2-7, with a possible D match to TRBD2 (5 bases). The V end lost 6 bases, the J end lost 0 bases, and 15 bases lay between the germline ends. This CDR3 has 15 residues. CDR1 is MDHEN, CDR2 SYDVKM, per germline. Here the CDR3 reads CASSPRTEYSYEQYF. The DNA for the CDR3 is TGTGCCAGCAGCCCTCGGACTGAATACTCCTACGAGCAGTACTTC.

The rearrangement links TRBV5-1 to TRBJ1-1; possible D gene TRBD1, 5 bases. This CDR3 is built from 16 residues. Germline V gene lookup returns CDR1 SGHRS and CDR2 YFSETQ. V lost 0 bases and J 1 base, leaving 13 bases between the germline ends. CDR3 coding DNA: TGCGCCAGCAGCTTGGGATCTTGGACAAGGAACACTGAAGCTTTCTTT. Protein: CASSLGSWTRNTEAFF.